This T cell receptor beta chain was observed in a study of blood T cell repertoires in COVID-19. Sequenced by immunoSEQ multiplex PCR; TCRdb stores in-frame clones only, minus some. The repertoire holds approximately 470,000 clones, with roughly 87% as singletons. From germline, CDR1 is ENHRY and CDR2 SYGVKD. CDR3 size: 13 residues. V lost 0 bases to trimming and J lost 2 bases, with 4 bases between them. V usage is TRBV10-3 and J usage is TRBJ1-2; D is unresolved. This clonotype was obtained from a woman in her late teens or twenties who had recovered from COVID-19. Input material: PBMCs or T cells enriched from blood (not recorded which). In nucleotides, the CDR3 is TGTGCCATCAGTGAGTCGTCAAACTATGGCTACACCTTC. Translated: CAISESSNYGYTF.